This entry is about one T cell receptor beta chain. This entry is derived from a study of T-cell memory formation after mild COVID-19. The CDR3 covers 15 residues. Germline V lookup: CDR1 SGHKS, CDR2 YYEKEE (reference sequence). J gave up 3 bases and V 4 bases, and 6 bases lay outside the gene matches. TCRdb analysed the 5' RACE reads with MiXCR anew, one entry per CDR3 protein. The sample includes a few hundred thousand distinct CDR3 sequences, over 20% seen only once; the top ten take under 15%. The sample was PBMCs or a T cell subset sorted from them (not recorded which). The V and J genes are TRBV5-5 and TRBJ2-5, with 10 bases aligning to TRBD1. The origin of this receptor is an adult woman who had mild COVID-19 (a few samples of this study predate the infection). Cell type and time point are not known. The CDR3 DNA reads TGTGCCAGCAGCACCGTGGGACAGGGGAAAGAGACCCAGTACTTC. This encodes CASSTVGQGKETQYF.